This note documents a single T cell receptor beta chain sequence. The specificity of this receptor is unknown. The record has no base qualities; no much larger clone is one base away. The data belong to a study of cytomegalovirus exposure and HLA in healthy donors (dated by TCRdb to about 2017). About the study as a whole: An earlier analysis of some 550 of the donors reported more than 250 Gb of sequence data and more than 90 million unique TCR beta sequences from about 179 million T cells. A later genetic analysis used genome-wide SNP genotypes for about 60% of the 666 donors, treating that subset as a discovery cohort. A later analysis re-examined previously published TCR beta repertoires from 600 to 700 donors and added high-resolution HLA genotyping to investigate patterns of TCR occurrence. Roughly 5 DR-DQ haplotypes were treated as single units for association and clustering because of strong linkage in the cohort. All discovery cohort repertoires had been generated on a single sequencing platform. To predict cytomegalovirus infection status, the study brought together high-throughput TCR immunosequencing, statistical association of individual TCRs with disease status, and machine learning. The study profiled the T cell repertoires of under 850 subjects by immunosequencing and related them to cytomegalovirus serostatus. An earlier analysis of more than 450 of the donors used high-throughput TCR beta sequencing to judge whether each TCR beta V gene segment behaved as functional or pseudogenic. Alongside the repertoire data, information on donor age, sex, ethnicity and CMV serostatus was compiled. About 300 gigabases of sequencing data and approximately 80 million unique TCR sequences were included in an early release covering several hundred HLA-typed donors. Besides the first cohort of some 670 subjects, a separate validation cohort made up of 90 to 150 different subjects was used. Of the 300 to 500 genotyped donors, 70% to 90% were placed in the genetic ancestry cluster associated with self-reported Caucasian donors. The aim of the study was to test whether cataloging public T cell receptors could identify signatures of past pathogen exposure. Class I and class II HLA loci were covered by the typing at four-digit resolution. In the later analysis, no new phenotypic data were used to find candidate immune exposures; instead, reliance was placed on TCR beta sequences and their occurrence across donors. Among some 400 genotyped donors of the cohort, an average of roughly 230,000 unique TCR beta nucleotide sequences was sequenced per donor, of which about 18% were non-productive. Typing coverage varied by locus: roughly 629-640 donors for A, B, C, DRB1 and DQB1; approximately 520 for DQA1; about 600 for DPA1; 450 to 480 for DPB1.

In total, fewer than 750 healthy bone marrow donors made up the cohort. All cohort members were sampled while nominally healthy, although unrecorded immune exposures were likely present. The donor tested CMV seronegative, placing the donor among the 352 seronegative members of the cohort. A peripheral blood sample was provided by each donor, and peripheral blood mononuclear cells were used for TCR beta sequencing. Genomic DNA extraction from the blood cell samples was performed with the Qiagen DNeasy Blood Extraction Kit. Overall results and qualifications from the work: In the study, around 150 TCR beta chains were listed as associated with cytomegalovirus. In a later analysis, 15,000 to 20,000 TCR beta sequences were associated with specific HLA alleles at a false discovery rate of 0.05. In vitro tests confirmed that a few of the cytomegalovirus-associated TCR beta chains recognize cytomegalovirus antigens. Immune exposure information for the cohort was limited to CMV serostatus. Several of the top co-occurrence clusters appeared to be linked to parvovirus B19, influenza, CMV and Epstein-Barr virus, according to a later analysis. In a later genetic analysis, fewer N-insertions in productive TCRs were reported among donors in an Asian-associated ancestry cluster than the roughly 700-donor mean. Compared with equally common non-associated chains, HLA-associated TCR beta chains in a later analysis were more clonally expanded and had lower generation probabilities. When HLA alleles, especially DR and DQ, strongly co-occurred, TCR associations were difficult to assign to individual alleles. The classifier was reported to diagnose cytomegalovirus status with high specificity and sensitivity in both the original and validation cohorts. Across donors, most TCR sequences were observed very rarely, whereas some public TCRs were present in many individuals. According to a later analysis, TCR association rates differed among HLA loci, with DRB1 alleles showing the most associated TCRs and HLA-C alleles showing the fewest. In an earlier analysis of about 600 of the donors, most TCR beta V segments appeared in productive rearrangements about 87% or about 30% of the time, broadly matching IMGT annotations. Correlated functional status among segregating V segments might be attributable to linkage disequilibrium, but an unknown experimental factor could not be ruled out. Because HLA typing was missing for some donors at each locus, association tests included only the typed subset. The authors suggested that the approach could potentially be extended to other disease states and immunological phenotypes. A further reported finding was that TCR beta sequences accurately predicted the HLA-A and HLA-B alleles for most subjects in the first cohort. Presence/absence analyses assumed roughly uniform sequencing depth across donors, an assumption that may not hold. According to a later analysis, most CMV-associated TCR beta chains appeared to be HLA-restricted, and the HLA associations seemed to be driven largely by CMV exposure. Because counts were too low, roughly 18 rarely observed V segments, including chromosome 9 orphons, were left out of the earlier analysis of about 620 of the donors. This cohort had only TCR beta chains sequenced, and the lack of alpha or paired-chain data limited which features could be detected. The sequencing pipeline was judged likely to have produced a cluster of highly shared sequence variants as a technical artifact. The 87-base-pair reads could not distinguish some IMGT-functional V segments, including TRBV6-2 and TRBV6-3, so those segments were excluded. In a later genetic analysis, a missense DCLRE1C variant was associated with V-gene and J-gene trimming of TCR beta chains, and the association was replicated in an independent cohort.

V ends up 6 bases short and J 7 bases short, with an unmatched junction base count of 6. The CDR3 runs 15 residues from the cysteine to the phenylalanine. Only CDR3 DNA remains: 45 bases, in frame from the first base. CDR1 and CDR2, per the germline V gene (reference sequence), are MNHEY and SMNVEV. Receptors were amplified or captured by the immunoSEQ multiplex PCR assay. For the multiplex PCR, a mixture combining 60 forward primers for TCR Vbeta segments and 13 reverse primers for TCR Jbeta segments was used. A multiplex PCR assay on genomic DNA amplified the CDR3 region of rearranged TCR beta genes. On the Illumina HiSeq System, the amplified TCR beta libraries were sequenced as 87-base-pair reads. In the paper's pipeline: Across the roughly 640 repertoires, a later analysis counted some 80 million unique TCR beta chains, some 11 million of which were shared by at least two donors. Raw reads were error-corrected and collapsed into unique sequences by a nearest-neighbor algorithm in which closely related sequences were merged to remove PCR and sequencing errors. To assign V, D and J gene segments, CDR3 sequences were aligned to IMGT reference sequences. For a sequence to be retained, at least a six-nucleotide match to both a V gene segment and a J gene segment was required. Rearrangements were called productive when the CDR3 lacked stop codons and stayed in frame with V and J; all others were non-productive. CDR3 was defined according to IMGT convention as the region running from the second conserved V-encoded cysteine to the conserved J-encoded phenylalanine. In an earlier analysis of around 570 of the donors, sequences lacking an unambiguous match to a single V gene segment were excluded. In an earlier analysis of a few hundred of the donors, V segments were called functional above 56.7% productive rearrangements and were called segregating when the between-donor standard deviation exceeded 5%. A statistical classification framework was built to diagnose cytomegalovirus status from the catalog of TCR beta chain sequences. In a later analysis, TCR nucleotide sequences were compared against IMGT/GENE-DB human TR gene sequences so that V and J genes could be assigned. Using the TCRdist pipeline, a later analysis assigned CDR3 sequences along with most-parsimonious VDJ recombination scenarios. A later analysis defined each TCR beta chain by its CDR3 amino acid sequence plus V-gene family, and excluded reads lacking a unique V-gene family. As a way to deal with suspected cross-contamination and a sequencing artifact, a later analysis dropped approximately 590 nucleotide sequences that were highly shared and had low generation probability. A later analysis calculated a clonal expansion index for each public chain from normalized within-repertoire ranks of inferred template counts. In a later analysis, generation probabilities were computed with a VDJ recombination model fitted to out-of-frame rearrangements, and the resulting probabilities were checked against IGoR. In a later analysis, hypergeometric tests were used to score TCR-TCR, TCR-HLA and TCR-CMV co-occurrence, with a repertoire-size bias correction applied to TCR pairs. In a later analysis, false discovery rates were estimated by permuting HLA or CMV assignments 20 times. In a later analysis, co-occurring TCRs were grouped using DBSCAN, with TCRdist sequence similarity added in when clustering inside HLA-allele-positive subsets. Repertoires with fewer than 30,000 or more than 120,000 public chains were left out of co-occurrence clustering, as were five repertoires with anomalous nucleotide sharing. In TCRdb, the immuneACCESS table is reduced to in-frame sequences with V and J assigned. These tables do not hold every clone; where another copy was compared, an unresolved V gene accounts for under half, and the others remain unexplained. V and J calls plus clone size are reproduced from that table; the DNA served to infer D and trimming. The sample profile shows some 200,000 clones; about 79% of them were found once. The top ten clonotypes cover about 2.5% of the sample.

The rearranged chain carries TRBV27 and TRBJ2-1; 13 bases in the junction line up with TRBD2. The sample was PBMCs. The sequence derives from a woman aged 45-65 years in good health and CMV-seronegative. CDR3 reads: CASRDRLAGGNEQFF. The nucleotides read TGTGCCAGCAGAGATAGACTAGCGGGGGGTAATGAGCAGTTCTTC.